Presented here are 23 T cell receptor beta chains from one specimen sequenced in a study of beta chain features in type 1 diabetes. Broader study findings: All four CD4+ subsets of Type 1 diabetes patients contained TCRB CDR3s that were moderately but significantly shorter.

What these receptors recognize is not known. Expressed TCRB transcripts were sequenced, since all the RNA that had been isolated was reverse transcribed. Measured with immunoSEQ multiplex PCR; TCRdb has only the in-frame clones, and not every one. The sample contains hundreds of thousands of clones, approximately 15% of which appear only once. Sequencing used naive CD4+ T cells from blood. The receptors derive from a man younger than 30 with type 1 diabetes.

The chain is built from TRBV5-6 and TRBJ2-1; 9 bases match TRBD2. The ends lost 3 bases at V and 4 bases at J; junction bases unmatched: 8. The CDR3 length is 16 residues. Germline V gene data show CDR1 as SGHDT and CDR2 as YYEEEE. The CDR3, as DNA: TGTGCCAGCAGCTACTTCGGACTAGCGAAGTACAATGAGCAGTTCTTC. Amino acid sequence: CASSYFGLAKYNEQFF.

This clone has just a few counts. The chain is built from TRBV30 and TRBJ2-5, with TRBD1 matching 9 bases. With 5 bases clipped from V and 4 bases from J, the junction kept 2 bases outside the gene matches. The CDR3 runs 12 residues. The germline V gene has CDR1 GTSNPN and CDR2 SVGIG (reference sequence). CDR3 sequence: CAWGDRAETQYF. The CDR3, as DNA: TGTGCCTGGGGGGACAGGGCAGAGACCCAGTACTTC.

V and J are TRBV25-1 and TRBJ2-7; TRBD2 agrees at 8 bases. Germline V CDR1 and CDR2: MGHDK, SYGVNS. V was pared by 6 bases and J by 0 bases, with 7 bases of the junction left unmatched. This CDR3 spans 15 amino acids. CDR3 amino acids: CASSASGSYSYEQYF. The CDR3 DNA is TGTGCCAGCAGCGCAAGCGGGAGTTACTCCTACGAGCAGTACTTC.

This chain uses TRBV7-9 with TRBJ2-1; D gene uncertain. Per germline, CDR1 SEHNR and CDR2 FQNEAQ (reference sequence). Between the trimmed V and J ends, which lost 6 bases and 5 bases, there was a span of 20 bases. This CDR3 is 16 amino acids long. CDR3 coding DNA: TGTGCCAGCAGTCTTAGTTGGTCTAGTACTAACAATGAGCAGTTCTTC. This translates into CASSLSWSSTNNEQFF.

V is TRBV7-2 and J is TRBJ1-2; weak D call: TRBD1 (6 bases). In germline, CDR1 is SGHTA, CDR2 FQGNSA. Trimming left V 1 base short and J 4 bases short, with 13 bases between. This CDR3 region has 15 residues. CDR3 nucleotide sequence: TGTGCCAGCAGCTTAGAGGGCAGGGGCGCCTATGGCTACACCTTC. Translated, it gives CASSLEGRGAYGYTF.

This chain uses TRBV13 with TRBJ1-2, with TRBD1 matching 8 bases. The CDR3 length is 13 residues. J was trimmed by 8 bases and V by 5 bases; bases with no gene match: 7. Germline values: CDR1 PRHDT, CDR2 FYEKMQ (reference sequence). CDR3 sequence reads: CASSAGQGRGYTF. In DNA form, the CDR3 reads TGTGCCAGCAGCGCCGGACAGGGCCGGGGCTACACCTTC.

The J gene is TRBJ2-3, the V gene TRBV18, with D hard to call. The CDR3 is 16 amino acids. Trimming cost V 4 bases and J 0 bases, with 14 bases left between them. Germline CDR1 and CDR2: KGHSH and LQKENI. The CDR3 loop is CASSLAVFGSTDTQYF. CDR3 bases: TGTGCCAGCTCACTTGCGGTTTTCGGGAGCACAGATACGCAGTATTTT.

The rearrangement joins TRBV28 to TRBJ1-2, with no clear D. The CDR3 is 13 residues long. With 6 bases removed from V and 2 bases from J, the gap between germline ends came to 10 bases. CDR1 and CDR2 from the germline V gene are MDHEN and SYDVKM. The CDR3 bases are TGTGCCAGCAGCACCTCAGGAAACTATGGCTACACCTTC. Its protein product is CASSTSGNYGYTF.

The chain uses TRBV4-3 and TRBJ2-6; 7 bases fit TRBD1. The CDR3 has 17 residues. CDR1 is LGHNA, CDR2 YSLEER, per germline. Germline trimming cut 4 bases from V and 4 bases from J; bases unmatched to any gene: 10. The CDR3 is CASSPDPTGRGANVLTF. In DNA form, the CDR3 reads TGCGCCAGCAGCCCGGACCCGACAGGGAGAGGGGCCAACGTCCTGACTTTC.

This rearrangement joins TRBV28 to TRBJ2-3; a possible D gene is TRBD2 (7 bases). This CDR3 comprises 14 residues. CDR1 MDHEN and CDR2 SYDVKM come from the germline V gene. With 6 bases removed from V and 0 bases from J, the gap between germline ends came to 10 bases. Here the CDR3 reads CASSGGRSTDTQYF. CDR3 coding DNA: TGTGCCAGCAGCGGGGGGCGTAGCACAGATACGCAGTATTTT.

The chain carries TRBV7-9 and TRBJ2-7; the D gene is possibly TRBD2 (6 bases). CDR1 and CDR2 from the germline V gene are SEHNR and FQNEAQ (reference sequence). The CDR3 runs to 14 residues. The V end was cut by 4 bases, the J end by 0 bases, with 10 bases between. The CDR3 nucleotides read TGTGCCAGCAGCTCTAGCGCGATCTCCTACGAGCAGTACTTC. This encodes CASSSSAISYEQYF.

This clone was picked up a small number of times. CDR3 sequence: CASSGPDRGRSPLHF. The DNA of the CDR3 is TGTGCCAGCTCAGGACCGGACAGGGGCCGTTCACCCCTCCACTTT. This chain links TRBV18 with TRBJ1-6, with 9 bases aligning to TRBD1. There are 15 residues in the CDR3. Trimming cost V 5 bases and J 9 bases; bases outside gene matches: 8. Germline V gene data show CDR1 as KGHSH and CDR2 as LQKENI.

The rearrangement joins TRBV11-2 to TRBJ2-6; 7 nucleotides match TRBD2. Trimming at V came to 5 bases and at J to 0 bases, leaving 13 bases not matched to a gene. CDR1 is SGHAT and CDR2 is FQNNGV in the germline V gene. This CDR3 comprises 19 residues. In DNA, the CDR3 is TGTGCCAGCAGCCCACCGGGGGAGGGGACCCACTCTGGGGCCAACGTCCTGACTTTC. This translates into CASSPPGEGTHSGANVLTF.

A few counts support this clone. The V and J genes are TRBV28 and TRBJ2-1, with 7 positions matching TRBD1. The CDR3 runs to 15 residues. V trimming: 3 bases; J trimming: 0 bases; junction bases outside the gene matches: 2. CDR1 is MDHEN and CDR2 is SYDVKM in the germline V gene. The CDR3 DNA reads TGTGCCAGCAGTTTCGGGGACAGCTCCTACAATGAGCAGTTCTTC. As protein: CASSFGDSSYNEQFF.

This sequence joins TRBV7-2 and TRBJ2-5; TRBD2 matches at 14 bases. CDR1 is SGHTA, CDR2 FQGNSA, per germline. The CDR3 sequence is 16 residues long. After removal of 4 bases from V and 5 bases from J, the junction contained 6 bases not matched to a gene. In nucleotides, the CDR3 is TGTGCCAGCAGCTCGGGACTAGCGGGAGTGGGGGAGACCCAGTACTTC. It is translated as CASSSGLAGVGETQYF.

V and J are TRBV4-1 and TRBJ2-7; TRBD2 is a possible D gene (6 bases). The CDR3 totals 17 residues. The germline V gene has CDR1 MGHRA and CDR2 YSYEKL. Between the trimmed V and J ends, which lost 0 bases and 0 bases, there was a span of 15 bases. DNA for the CDR3: TGCGCCAGCAGCCAAGATCACAGCGGGCCCAGCTCCTACGAGCAGTACTTC. This encodes CASSQDHSGPSSYEQYF.

The rearrangement links TRBV14 to TRBJ2-1, with 8 bases identical to TRBD2. This CDR3 spans 15 amino acids. Germline V gene lookup returns CDR1 SGHDN and CDR2 FVKESK. V lost 2 bases, J lost 7 bases, and 7 bases stayed unmatched. The CDR3 DNA is TGTGCCAGCAGCCAAATGGGCGGGGGGCGAAATGAGCAGTTCTTC. It specifies CASSQMGGGRNEQFF.

The chain links TRBV15 to TRBJ2-2; maybe TRBD1 (5 bases). This CDR3 spans 14 amino acids. With 0 bases removed from V and 8 bases from J, the gap between germline ends came to 10 bases. Germline assignment: CDR1 LNHNV and CDR2 YYDKDF (reference sequence). The CDR3 sequence is CATSREGVGGELFF. The CDR3 DNA sequence: TGTGCCACCAGCAGAGAAGGGGTAGGGGGGGAGCTGTTTTTT.

In its sample, this clone was seen a few times. This rearrangement joins TRBV9 to TRBJ2-3; TRBD2 aligns across 13 bases. Germline CDR1 SGDLS, CDR2 YYNGEE. This CDR3 has 15 amino acids. V lost 3 bases to trimming and J lost 4 bases; unmatched junction nucleotides: 2. The CDR3 reads CASSGLAGGSDTQYF. The CDR3 bases are TGTGCCAGCAGCGGACTAGCGGGGGGTTCAGATACGCAGTATTTT.

A few counts support this clone. The chain combines TRBV5-4 with TRBJ2-3; the D gene is possibly TRBD2 (6 bases). The length of the CDR3 is 15 residues. V shed 0 bases and J shed 6 bases, with 14 bases lying between them. Germline lookup yields CDR1 SGHNT and CDR2 YYREEE (reference sequence). The CDR3 region is CASSLGRETPDTQYF. The CDR3 region has the DNA TGTGCCAGCAGCTTGGGACGGGAGACCCCCGATACGCAGTATTTT.

This clone occurred a few times. The V call is TRBV28, the J call TRBJ2-7; 7 bases agree with TRBD1. Germline values: CDR1 MDHEN, CDR2 SYDVKM. This CDR3 is built from 15 residues. J gave up 2 bases and V 2 bases, and 6 bases lay outside the gene matches. CDR3 DNA sequence: TGTGCCAGCAGTTTAAGGACAGGCAGTCCCTACGAGCAGTACTTC. Protein product: CASSLRTGSPYEQYF.

V is TRBV29-1 and J is TRBJ2-7, with D possibly TRBD2 on 5 matching bases. Trimming took off 1 base at V and 2 bases at J, with 15 bases between the two ends. Germline V gene data show CDR1 as SQVTM and CDR2 as ANQGSEA. The CDR3 runs 15 residues. The CDR3 DNA sequence: TGCAGCGTTGAAGGGAGGAGAGGGATCCCCTACGAGCAGTACTTC. It codes for CSVEGRRGIPYEQYF.

This chain links TRBV2 with TRBJ1-2; no clear D. The CDR3 is 13 amino acids. Deletions cut 6 bases from V and 6 bases from J, with 14 bases between. The germline gives CDR1 SNHLY, CDR2 FYNNEI. CDR3 DNA: TGTGCCAGCAGGTTGGAAGGGAGGGATGGCTACACCTTC. This sequence encodes CASRLEGRDGYTF.